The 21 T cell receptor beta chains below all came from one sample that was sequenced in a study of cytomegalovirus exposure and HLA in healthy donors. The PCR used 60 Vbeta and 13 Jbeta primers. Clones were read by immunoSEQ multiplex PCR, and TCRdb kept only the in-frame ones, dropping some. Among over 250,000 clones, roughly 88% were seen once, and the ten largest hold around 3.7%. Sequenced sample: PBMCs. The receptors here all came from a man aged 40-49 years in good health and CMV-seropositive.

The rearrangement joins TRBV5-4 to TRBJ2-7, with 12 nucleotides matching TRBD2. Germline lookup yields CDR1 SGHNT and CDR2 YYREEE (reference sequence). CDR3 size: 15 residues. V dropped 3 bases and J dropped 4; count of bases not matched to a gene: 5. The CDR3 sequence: CASSSGLAGLYEQYF. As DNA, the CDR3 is TGTGCCAGCAGCTCAGGACTAGCGGGGCTATACGAGCAGTACTTC.

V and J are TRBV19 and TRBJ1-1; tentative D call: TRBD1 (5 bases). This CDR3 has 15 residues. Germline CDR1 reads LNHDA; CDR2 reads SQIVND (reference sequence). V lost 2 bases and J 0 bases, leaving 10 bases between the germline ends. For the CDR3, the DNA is TGTGCCAGTAGTATATTGGGACTGATGAACACTGAAGCTTTCTTT. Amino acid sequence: CASSILGLMNTEAFF. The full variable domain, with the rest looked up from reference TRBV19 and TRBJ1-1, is DGGITQSPKYLFRKEGQNVTLSCEQNLNHDAMYWYRQDPGQGLRLIYYSQIVNDFQKGDIAEGYSVSREKKESFPLTVTSAQKNPTAFYLCASSILGLMNTEAFFGQGTRLTVV.

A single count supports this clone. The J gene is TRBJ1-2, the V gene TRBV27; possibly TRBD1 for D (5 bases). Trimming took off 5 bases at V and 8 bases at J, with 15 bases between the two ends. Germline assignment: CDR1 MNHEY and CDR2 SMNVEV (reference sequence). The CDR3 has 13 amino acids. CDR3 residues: CASSVQGRWGYTF. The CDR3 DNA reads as TGTGCCAGCAGTGTCCAGGGCCGTTGGGGCTACACCTTC.

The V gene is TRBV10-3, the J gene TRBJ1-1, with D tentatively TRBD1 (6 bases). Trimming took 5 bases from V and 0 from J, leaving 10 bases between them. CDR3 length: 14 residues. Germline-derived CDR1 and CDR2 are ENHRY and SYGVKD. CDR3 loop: CAISYKGVNTEAFF. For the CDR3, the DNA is TGTGCCATCAGTTATAAGGGGGTGAACACTGAAGCTTTCTTT.

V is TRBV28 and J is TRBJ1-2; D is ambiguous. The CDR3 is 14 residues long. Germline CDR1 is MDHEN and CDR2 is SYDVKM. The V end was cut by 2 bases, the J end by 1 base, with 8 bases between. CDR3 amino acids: CASSLEGFNYGYTF. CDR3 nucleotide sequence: TGTGCCAGCAGTTTAGAGGGCTTTAACTATGGCTACACCTTC.

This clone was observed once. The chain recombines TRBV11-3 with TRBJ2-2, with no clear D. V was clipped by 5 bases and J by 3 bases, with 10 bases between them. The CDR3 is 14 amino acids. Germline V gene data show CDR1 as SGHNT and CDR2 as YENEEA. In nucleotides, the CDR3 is TGTGCCAGCAGCCCCTTGCGCGACACCGGGGAGCTGTTTTTT. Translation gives CASSPLRDTGELFF.

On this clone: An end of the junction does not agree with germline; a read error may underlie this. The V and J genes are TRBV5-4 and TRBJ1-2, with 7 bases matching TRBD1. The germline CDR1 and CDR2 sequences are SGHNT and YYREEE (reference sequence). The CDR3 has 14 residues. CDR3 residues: CASNLGGQSEGYTF. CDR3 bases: TGTGCCAGCAACTTGGGGGGACAGTCGGAGGGCTACACCTTC.

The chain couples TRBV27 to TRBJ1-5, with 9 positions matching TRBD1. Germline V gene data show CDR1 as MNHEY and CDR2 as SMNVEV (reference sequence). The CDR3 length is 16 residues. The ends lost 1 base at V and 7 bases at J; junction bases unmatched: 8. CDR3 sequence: CASSLLAGTGMQPQHF. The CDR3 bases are TGTGCCAGCAGTTTATTAGCCGGGACAGGGATGCAGCCCCAGCATTTT.

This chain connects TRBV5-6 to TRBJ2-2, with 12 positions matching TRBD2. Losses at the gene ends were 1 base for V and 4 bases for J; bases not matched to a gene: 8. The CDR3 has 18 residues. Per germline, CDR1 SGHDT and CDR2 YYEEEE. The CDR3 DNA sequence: TGTGCCAGCAGCTTGTCACTAGCGGGAGGTTTTGGCACCGGGGAGCTGTTTTTT. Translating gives CASSLSLAGGFGTGELFF.

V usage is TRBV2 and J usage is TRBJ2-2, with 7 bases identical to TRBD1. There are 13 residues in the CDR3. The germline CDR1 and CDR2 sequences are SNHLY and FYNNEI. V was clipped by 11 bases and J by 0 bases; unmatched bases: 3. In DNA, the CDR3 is TGTGCCTTAGGGACAGCGAACACCGGGGAGCTGTTTTTT. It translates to CALGTANTGELFF.

The CDR3 loop is CASSLRRLVYNEQFF. CDR3 coding DNA: TGCGCCAGCAGCTTGCGGCGACTGGTTTACAATGAGCAGTTCTTC. The chain has TRBV5-1 and TRBJ2-1, with D unresolved. The length of the CDR3 is 15 residues. In germline, CDR1 is SGHRS, CDR2 YFSETQ. Trimming shortened V by 1 base and J by 4 bases, and 12 bases separated the two germline ends.

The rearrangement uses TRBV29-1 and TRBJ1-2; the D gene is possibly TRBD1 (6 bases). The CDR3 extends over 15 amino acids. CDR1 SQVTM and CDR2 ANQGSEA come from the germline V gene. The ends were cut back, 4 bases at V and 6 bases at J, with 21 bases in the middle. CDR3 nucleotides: TGCAGCGTTGGGGGGACACGGGACCCTGGGGATGGCTACACCTTC. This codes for CSVGGTRDPGDGYTF.

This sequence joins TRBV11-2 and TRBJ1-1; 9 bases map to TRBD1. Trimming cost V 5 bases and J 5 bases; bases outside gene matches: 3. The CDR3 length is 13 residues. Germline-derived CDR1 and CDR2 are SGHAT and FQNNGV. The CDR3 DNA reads TGTGCCAGCAGCCCCGGGACAGGGACTGAAGCTTTCTTT. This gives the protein CASSPGTGTEAFF.

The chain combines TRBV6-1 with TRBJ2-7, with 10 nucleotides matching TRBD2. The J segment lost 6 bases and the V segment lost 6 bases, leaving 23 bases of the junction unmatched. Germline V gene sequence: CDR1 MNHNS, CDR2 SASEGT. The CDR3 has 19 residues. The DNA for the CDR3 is TGTGCCAGCAGGGAAACGGACGGCAGACTAGCGGGCACCGTCTTCGAGCAGTACTTC. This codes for CASRETDGRLAGTVFEQYF.

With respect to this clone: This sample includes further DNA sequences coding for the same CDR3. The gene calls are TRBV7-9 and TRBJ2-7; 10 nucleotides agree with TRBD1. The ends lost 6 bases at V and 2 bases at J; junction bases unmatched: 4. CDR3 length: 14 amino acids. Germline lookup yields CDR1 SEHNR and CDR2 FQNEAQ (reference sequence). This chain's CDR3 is CASSPGQGPYEQYF. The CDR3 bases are TGTGCCAGCAGTCCGGGACAGGGGCCCTACGAGCAGTACTTC.

CDR3 amino acids: CASSKQTGPNYGYTF. The DNA for the CDR3 is TGTGCCAGCAGTAAGCAAACAGGGCCCAACTATGGCTACACCTTC. The chain is built from TRBV25-1 and TRBJ1-2, with a tentative D call TRBD1 (6 bases). Germline loops: CDR1 MGHDK, CDR2 SYGVNS. The germline V and J ends were trimmed by 5 bases and 2 bases, with 15 bases remaining between them. The CDR3 runs to 15 residues.

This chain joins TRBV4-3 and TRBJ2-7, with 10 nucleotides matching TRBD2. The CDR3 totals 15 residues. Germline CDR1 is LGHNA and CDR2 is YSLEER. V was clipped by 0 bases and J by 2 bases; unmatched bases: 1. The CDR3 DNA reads TGCGCCAGCAGCCAAGATACTAGCGGGACCTACGAGCAGTACTTC. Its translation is CASSQDTSGTYEQYF.

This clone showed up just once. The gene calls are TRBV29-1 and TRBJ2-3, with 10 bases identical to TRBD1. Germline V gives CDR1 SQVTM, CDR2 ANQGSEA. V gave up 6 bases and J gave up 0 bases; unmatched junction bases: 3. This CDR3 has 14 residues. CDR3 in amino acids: CSVEGQGSTDTQYF. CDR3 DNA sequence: TGCAGCGTCGAGGGACAGGGGAGCACAGATACGCAGTATTTT.

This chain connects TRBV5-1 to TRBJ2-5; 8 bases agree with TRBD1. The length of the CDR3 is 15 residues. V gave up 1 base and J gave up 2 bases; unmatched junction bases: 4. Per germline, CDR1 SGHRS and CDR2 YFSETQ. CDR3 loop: CASSLQGALQETQYF. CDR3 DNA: TGCGCCAGCAGCTTGCAGGGGGCGCTTCAAGAGACCCAGTACTTC. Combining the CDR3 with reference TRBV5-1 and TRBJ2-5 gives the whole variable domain KAGVTQTPRYLIKTRGQQVTLSCSPISGHRSVSWYQQTPGQGLQFLFEYFSETQRNKGNFPGRFSGRQFSNSRSEMNVSTLELGDSALYLCASSLQGALQETQYFGPGTRLLVL.

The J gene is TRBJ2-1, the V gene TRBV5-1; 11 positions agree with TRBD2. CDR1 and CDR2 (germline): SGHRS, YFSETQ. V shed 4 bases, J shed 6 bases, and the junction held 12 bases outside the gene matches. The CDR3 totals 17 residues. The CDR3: CASSPGVAGGPGNEQFF. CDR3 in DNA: TGCGCCAGCAGCCCCGGGGTAGCGGGAGGGCCGGGCAATGAGCAGTTCTTC.

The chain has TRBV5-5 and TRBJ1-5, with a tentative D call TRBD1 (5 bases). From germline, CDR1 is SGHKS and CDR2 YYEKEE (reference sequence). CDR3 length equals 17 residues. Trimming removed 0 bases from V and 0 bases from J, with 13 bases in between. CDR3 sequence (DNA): TGTGCCAGCAGCTTGGAAAGGGGTGAGGATAGCAATCAGCCCCAGCATTTT. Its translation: CASSLERGEDSNQPQHF.